These 15 T cell receptor beta chains share one sample of origin, sequenced in a study of blood T cells in healthy people across ages. A J-beta primer mix and a sample-barcoded 5' primer were used in a second PCR of about 7 to 12 cycles. A single record per CDR3 protein comes from TCRdb applying MiXCR to the 5' RACE reads. The table has 600,000 to 850,000 distinct CDR3 sequences, roughly 25% seen once. The same data also went into a second study, on T cells of mothers and their children.

Sequenced material: blood. These receptor sequences come from a boy between 10 and 17 years old in good health.

This clonotype was counted a few times. The gene calls are TRBV19 and TRBJ2-5, with no clear D. V was cut by 5 bases and J by 5 bases, with 15 bases left in between. CDR1 is LNHDA, CDR2 SQIVND, per germline (reference sequence). The CDR3 sequence is 14 residues long. The CDR3 DNA reads as TGTGCCAGTAGTCCAGGAGTCGGGTGGGAGACCCAGTACTTC. It translates to CASSPGVGWETQYF.

V is TRBV4-1 and J is TRBJ2-3, with 7 positions matching TRBD1. After removal of 0 bases from V and 1 base from J, the junction contained 13 bases not matched to a gene. Looked up from germline, CDR1 is MGHRA and CDR2 is YSYEKL. CDR3 size: 19 residues. The chain's CDR3 is CASSQDPDTTGIGTDTQYF. The CDR3 coding sequence is TGCGCCAGCAGCCAAGATCCCGATACGACAGGGATCGGCACAGATACGCAGTATTTT.

The chain links TRBV6-2 or TRBV6-3 to TRBJ2-7; no clear D. CDR3 size: 13 residues. V was trimmed by 0 bases and J by 4 bases, leaving 7 bases between them. In germline, CDR1 is MNHEY, CDR2 SVGEGT. In DNA form, the CDR3 reads TGTGCCAGCAGTTACTCGAACCAGTACGAGCAGTACTTC. It translates to CASSYSNQYEQYF.

The rearrangement uses TRBV29-1 and TRBJ1-4, with TRBD1 matching over 9 bases. This CDR3 spans 14 amino acids. CDR1 is SQVTM, CDR2 ANQGSEA, per germline. V lost 2 bases to trimming and J lost 4 bases; unmatched junction nucleotides: 2. CDR3 in amino acids: CSVELGQGNEKLFF. The CDR3 nucleotides are TGCAGCGTTGAACTGGGACAGGGTAATGAAAAACTGTTTTTT.

This clonotype showed up just a few times. This chain joins TRBV7-2 and TRBJ2-5; 9 bases map to TRBD2. Germline CDR1 and CDR2: SGHTA and FQGNSA. The CDR3 contains 15 residues. V lost 6 bases, J lost 4 bases, and 9 bases stayed unmatched. Here the CDR3 reads CASRSGTSSVETQYF. The CDR3 DNA reads as TGTGCCAGCAGGTCCGGGACTAGCTCTGTAGAGACCCAGTACTTC.

The V call is TRBV7-9, the J call TRBJ2-2, with D possibly called TRBD1 or TRBD2 (5 bases each). The germline V and J ends were trimmed by 2 bases and 2 bases, with 12 bases remaining between them. The CDR3 has 16 amino acids. CDR1 is SEHNR, CDR2 FQNEAQ, per germline (reference sequence). The CDR3 protein is CASSLPGTYNTGELFF. CDR3 DNA sequence: TGTGCCAGCAGCTTACCCGGGACCTATAACACCGGGGAGCTGTTTTTT.

The genes are TRBV24-1 and TRBJ1-1; 8 bases map to TRBD1. V dropped 4 bases and J dropped 1; count of bases not matched to a gene: 10. Germline CDR1 and CDR2: KGHDR and SFDVKD. The CDR3 has 17 amino acids. For the CDR3, the DNA is TGTGCCACCAGTGACCTAACGGGACAGGAATCGAACACTGAAGCTTTCTTT. Residues: CATSDLTGQESNTEAFF.

This clonotype turned up a few times. This sequence joins TRBV7-2 and TRBJ2-3; 7 bases line up with TRBD2. Germline assignment: CDR1 SGHTA and CDR2 FQGNSA. The CDR3 length is 17 residues. V lost 10 bases and J lost 5; bases outside the gene matches: 21. The CDR3 here is CATQPIRGLRVEDTQYF. The CDR3 bases are TGTGCCACCCAACCCATAAGGGGACTACGGGTAGAAGATACGCAGTATTTT.

The chain couples TRBV7-2 to TRBJ2-5, with TRBD2 matching over 8 bases. The J call could be wrong; TRBJ2-1 is a better fit for the DNA end. CDR1 SGHTA and CDR2 FQGNSA come from the germline V gene. This CDR3 contains 15 residues. CDR3 sequence: CASSLGGGFYNEQFF. DNA for the CDR3: TGTGCCAGCAGCTTAGGCGGGGGGTTCTACAATGAGCAGTTCTTC.

The chain uses TRBV18 and TRBJ2-1; TRBD2 matches at 7 bases. The V and J ends lost 0 bases and 4 bases, in that order; junction bases with no gene match: 3. Germline assignment: CDR1 KGHSH and CDR2 LQKENI. The CDR3 totals 15 residues. The CDR3 nucleotides read TGTGCCAGCTCACCACCCGAAGCGGGGTACAATGAGCAGTTCTTC. Amino acid sequence: CASSPPEAGYNEQFF. Supplemented by reference TRBV18 and TRBJ2-1, the full variable domain reads NAGVMQNPRHLVRRRGQEARLRCSPMKGHSHVYWYRQLPEEGLKFMVYLQKENIIDESGMPKERFSAEFPKEGPSILRIQQVVRGDSAAYFCASSPPEAGYNEQFFGPGTRLTVL.

The CDR3 here is CASSHGLAGTLAKNIQYF. The CDR3 DNA reads as TGCGCCAGCAGCCATGGACTAGCGGGGACACTAGCCAAAAACATTCAGTACTTC. The V call is TRBV4-3, the J call TRBJ2-4; 12 bases agree with TRBD2. Germline V gene lookup returns CDR1 LGHNA and CDR2 YSLEER. There are 18 residues in the CDR3. With 3 bases clipped from V and 0 bases from J, the junction kept 6 bases outside the gene matches.

This clonotype was counted only a few times. The V gene is TRBV3-1, the J gene TRBJ1-1, with 8 bases identical to TRBD1. This CDR3 region has 15 residues. The germline V gene has CDR1 LGHDT and CDR2 YNNKEL (reference sequence). V was clipped by 1 base and J by 10 bases; unmatched bases: 11. The CDR3 bases are TGTGCCAGCAGCCAAGTGCCAGGACAGGGACCGGGAGCTTTCTTT. Its translation is CASSQVPGQGPGAFF.

V and J are TRBV7-2 and TRBJ2-5, with TRBD2 matching 9 bases. CDR1 and CDR2 from the germline V gene are SGHTA and FQGNSA. J was trimmed by 2 bases and V by 7 bases; bases with no gene match: 8. This CDR3 region has 15 residues. DNA of the CDR3: TGTGCCAGCAACCGGGCGGGGGGGAAGCAAGAGACCCAGTACTTC. Its protein product is CASNRAGGKQETQYF.

This clonotype has only a few counts. The rearrangement uses TRBV20-1 and TRBJ2-5; TRBD2 matches at 14 bases. The DNA matches TRBJ2-1 better at its end, which makes the J call doubtful. CDR1 and CDR2 (germline): DFQATT, SNEGSKA (reference sequence). CDR3 length equals 19 residues. CDR3 loop: CSARRLAGGPVGRSNEQFF. The CDR3 DNA reads as TGCAGTGCTAGACGACTAGCGGGGGGGCCGGTCGGTCGGAGCAATGAGCAGTTCTTC.

There are a few counts of this clonotype. This chain uses TRBV11-2 with TRBJ2-1; TRBD2 matches 9 bases. The length of the CDR3 is 21 residues. Germline trimming cut 2 bases from V and 1 base from J; bases unmatched to any gene: 18. Germline V gives CDR1 SGHAT, CDR2 FQNNGV. The CDR3 sequence: CASSLPSSGTSIFGSYNEQFF. Written as DNA, the CDR3 is TGTGCCAGCAGCTTACCCAGCTCCGGGACTAGCATCTTCGGATCCTACAATGAGCAGTTCTTC.